The subject of this entry is one TCR beta chain. Clinical history as reported by participants underpinned cohort assignment. Donors in Cohort 3 counted as recovered after two negative PCRs, clearance, or symptom resolution. The record originates from a study of blood T cell repertoires in COVID-19. Background on the study: Both acute and convalescent COVID-19 samples were obtained from the United States, Italy and Spain. Sources were T cells, B-cell-depleted T cells, or PBMCs; the material itself was cDNA or gDNA.

CDR1 is SGHDN, CDR2 FVKESK, per germline. V lost 2 bases to trimming and J lost 6 bases, with 10 bases between them. The CDR3 is made up of 13 amino acids. Data came from immunoSEQ multiplex PCR; TCRdb stores just in-frame clones and leaves some out. The table lists some 460,000 clones, around 90% of them singletons. This chain connects TRBV14 to TRBJ1-1; perhaps TRBD1 as D (5 bases). The clonotype originates from a woman under 30 who had recovered from COVID-19. Sequencing used PBMCs or T cells enriched from blood (not recorded which). For the CDR3, the DNA is TGTGCCAGCAGCCAAAGCAGGGTAGCTGAAGCTTTCTTT. It codes for CASSQSRVAEAFF.